These 29 T cell receptor beta chains were sequenced from one sample in a study of CD8 T cells in Susac syndrome. The authors reverse transcribed roughly 0.5 to 1 ug RNA with random hexamers. TCRdb re-called the immunoSEQ multiplex PCR reads through MiXCR, storing one row per CDR3 protein. The table records around 69,000 distinct CDR3 sequences, around 96% of them present only once. Sequencing was performed on CD4+ T cells from PBMCs. These receptors all stem from a human donor with multiple sclerosis.

The CDR3 DNA sequence: TGTGCCAGTACGCCCGGGGGTTCCAACTATGGCTACACCTTC. Translating gives CASTPGGSNYGYTF. The gene calls are TRBV19 and TRBJ1-2; weak D call: TRBD1 (5 bases). Germline V gene sequence: CDR1 LNHDA, CDR2 SQIVND (reference sequence). V was shortened by 7 bases and J by 2 bases, with 14 bases between the two germline ends. The CDR3 runs 14 residues.

The chain is built from TRBV12-3 or TRBV12-4 and TRBJ1-2, with D possibly being TRBD1 (5 bases). The length of the CDR3 is 16 residues. V lost 5 bases to trimming and J lost 2 bases, with 18 bases between them. For the CDR3, the DNA is TGTGCCAGCAGTCCTACAGGTGGACGGATCAACTATGGCTACACCTTC. Encoded protein: CASSPTGGRINYGYTF.

This chain links TRBV5-1 with TRBJ2-2; no definite D call. The V gene's germline CDR1 is SGHRS and CDR2 YFSETQ. The CDR3 loop spans 15 amino acids. The V end lost 0 bases, the J end lost 7 bases, and 13 bases lay between the germline ends. CDR3 in amino acids: CASSLEGQAVGELFF. As DNA, the CDR3 is TGCGCCAGCAGCTTGGAGGGCCAGGCCGTCGGGGAGCTGTTTTTT.

The rearrangement joins TRBV18 to TRBJ1-3; D is possibly TRBD1 (6 bases). Germline CDR1 KGHSH, CDR2 LQKENI. This CDR3 region has 15 residues. The V end was cut by 2 bases, the J end by 2 bases, with 10 bases between. The CDR3: CASSPAGAAGNTIYF. CDR3 DNA sequence: TGTGCCAGCTCACCAGCGGGGGCTGCTGGAAACACCATATATTTT.

This rearrangement joins TRBV3-1 to TRBJ1-4, with TRBD1 matching 8 bases. Per germline, CDR1 LGHDT and CDR2 YNNKEL (reference sequence). The CDR3 has 16 amino acids. V trimming: 2 bases; J trimming: 1 base; junction bases outside the gene matches: 3. This chain's CDR3 is CASSQRGTGTNEKLFF. DNA for the CDR3: TGTGCCAGCAGCCAACGAGGGACAGGAACTAATGAAAAACTGTTTTTT.

The CDR3 loop reads CASSLGAGGIYNEQFF. Written as DNA, the CDR3 is TGTGCCAGCAGCTTAGGAGCGGGGGGGATATACAATGAGCAGTTCTTC. The chain couples TRBV7-8 to TRBJ2-1; TRBD2 agrees at 10 bases. J was trimmed by 4 bases and V by 1 base; bases with no gene match: 4. This CDR3 is built from 16 residues. The germline V gene has CDR1 SGHVS and CDR2 FQNEAQ.

V usage is TRBV11-1 and J usage is TRBJ1-1, with no clear D. The CDR3 runs 16 residues. Germline CDR1 SGHAT, CDR2 FQDESV (reference sequence). Trimming left V 5 bases short and J 0 bases short, with 16 bases between. The CDR3 is CASSPTFRLLNTEAFF. CDR3 DNA sequence: TGTGCCAGCAGCCCAACGTTCAGGCTTCTGAACACTGAAGCTTTCTTT.

The V gene is TRBV7-9, the J gene TRBJ2-6; D is uncertain. Per germline, CDR1 SEHNR and CDR2 FQNEAQ (reference sequence). The CDR3 runs to 15 residues. V lost 5 bases and J lost 0, with 8 bases in between. This chain's CDR3 is CASSPRYSGANVLTF. The CDR3 DNA reads as TGTGCCAGCAGCCCTCGGTACTCTGGGGCCAACGTCCTGACTTTC.

The chain has TRBV28 and TRBJ2-3; D possibly corresponds to TRBD1 (5 bases). The germline CDR1 and CDR2 sequences are MDHEN and SYDVKM. V lost 5 bases to trimming and J lost 1 base, with 16 bases between them. There are 16 residues in the CDR3. CDR3 DNA: TGTGCCAGCAGTCCCCCACCTGGGGCGGGCACAGATACGCAGTATTTT. Translation: CASSPPPGAGTDTQYF.

This clonotype appeared a single time. The rearrangement uses TRBV2 and TRBJ2-7; no clear D gene. Germline CDR1 SNHLY, CDR2 FYNNEI. The CDR3 has 14 amino acids. Trimming pared 4 bases from V and 5 bases from J, leaving 15 bases between. The CDR3 region is CASSGTNAPHEQYF. The CDR3 DNA reads as TGTGCCAGCAGTGGAACCAATGCCCCCCACGAGCAGTACTTC. Variable domain in full (rest from reference TRBV2 and TRBJ2-7): EPEVTQTPSHQVTQMGQEVILRCVPISNHLYFYWYRQILGQKVEFLVSFYNNEISEKSEIFDDQFSVERPDGSNFTLKIRSTKLEDSAMYFCASSGTNAPHEQYFGPGTRLTVT.

This chain uses TRBV20-1 with TRBJ2-1; the D gene is possibly TRBD1 (5 bases). Germline V gene data show CDR1 as DFQATT and CDR2 as SNEGSKA (reference sequence). CDR3 length equals 12 residues. CDR3 sequence (DNA): TGCAGCCTGCAGGGTTCCTACAATGAGCAGTTCTTC. Amino acids: CSLQGSYNEQFF.

The chain employs TRBV2 and TRBJ1-3; no clear D gene. Deletions cut 6 bases from V and 2 bases from J, with 17 bases between. The CDR3 runs 16 residues. The germline V gene has CDR1 SNHLY and CDR2 FYNNEI. CDR3 in DNA: TGTGCCAGCAGCGCACAAGGCCCTCTTGCTGGAAACACCATATATTTT. This encodes CASSAQGPLAGNTIYF.

A remark on this clonotype: At one end, the junction sequence differs from germline, possibly due to a read error. The chain has TRBV3-1 and TRBJ2-5; D may match TRBD1 or TRBD2 (6 bases each). The germline CDR1 and CDR2 sequences are LGHDT and YNNKEL (reference sequence). This CDR3 has 15 residues. Written as DNA, the CDR3 is TGTGCCAGCAGCCACCTGAGGGGGGCTCAAGAGGCCCAGTACTTC. The encoded protein is CASSHLRGAQEAQYF.

This chain joins TRBV29-1 and TRBJ2-3; 9 nucleotides match TRBD2. This CDR3 region has 14 residues. The germline gives CDR1 SQVTM, CDR2 ANQGSEA. Trimming at V came to 4 bases and at J to 6 bases, leaving 8 bases not matched to a gene. The CDR3 DNA reads TGCAGCGTTGTCGCTAGCGGGGCTGGGGATACGCAGTATTTT. Residues: CSVVASGAGDTQYF.

V gene TRBV5-4 combines with J gene TRBJ2-2; no clear D gene. The germline gives CDR1 SGHNT, CDR2 YYREEE (reference sequence). Trimming removed 4 bases at V and 4 bases at J, with 20 bases between. This CDR3 region has 17 residues. The CDR3, as DNA: TGTGCCAGCAGCCCCAATTTGGGGAAAACAAGCACCGGGGAGCTGTTTTTT. Amino acid sequence: CASSPNLGKTSTGELFF. Filled out from reference TRBV5-4 and TRBJ2-2, the complete variable domain reads ETGVTQSPTHLIKTRGQQVTLRCSSQSGHNTVSWYQQALGQGPQFIFQYYREEENGRGNFPPRFSGLQFPNYSSELNVNALELDDSALYLCASSPNLGKTSTGELFFGEGSRLTVL.

This chain links TRBV20-1 with TRBJ1-5; D gene unclear. V gave up 1 base and J gave up 3 bases, with 7 bases separating them. The CDR3 extends over 13 amino acids. Germline CDR1 and CDR2: DFQATT and SNEGSKA (reference sequence). The CDR3 nucleotides read TGCAGTGCTAGAGCGGGGAACAATCAGCCCCAGCATTTT. This sequence encodes CSARAGNNQPQHF.

As DNA, the CDR3 is TGCAGCGTTGCGACAGGAGGGGACACTGAAGCTTTCTTT. This codes for CSVATGGDTEAFF. This rearrangement joins TRBV29-1 to TRBJ1-1, with a possible D match to TRBD1 (6 bases). Germline CDR1 reads SQVTM; CDR2 reads ANQGSEA. Trimming removed 4 bases at V and 3 bases at J, with 12 bases between. This CDR3 spans 13 amino acids.

This clonotype came up once. The chain has TRBV20-1 and TRBJ2-7; 10 bases line up with TRBD2. This CDR3 contains 16 residues. Germline V gives CDR1 DFQATT, CDR2 SNEGSKA (reference sequence). Losses at the gene ends were 1 base for V and 0 bases for J; bases not matched to a gene: 6. As DNA, the CDR3 is TGCAGTGCTAGAGGGCTAGCGGGGGTGAGCTCCTACGAGCAGTACTTC. Protein: CSARGLAGVSSYEQYF.

This sequence joins TRBV9 and TRBJ1-2; D gene uncertain. V was trimmed by 3 bases and J by 1 base, leaving 7 bases between them. Germline V gives CDR1 SGDLS, CDR2 YYNGEE. This CDR3 is built from 13 residues. The chain's CDR3 is CASSAQFNYGYTF. CDR3 DNA sequence: TGTGCCAGCAGCGCTCAGTTTAACTATGGCTACACCTTC.

The chain uses TRBV20-1 and TRBJ2-5; D ambiguous. V was cut by 6 bases and J by 4 bases, with 12 bases left in between. The V gene's germline CDR1 is DFQATT and CDR2 SNEGSKA (reference sequence). The CDR3 is 12 residues long. For the CDR3, the DNA is TGCAGTGCCCAACTAAGCCCAGAGACCCAGTACTTC. Amino acid sequence: CSAQLSPETQYF.

J is TRBJ2-7 and V is TRBV20-1, with D hard to call. Germline values: CDR1 DFQATT, CDR2 SNEGSKA (reference sequence). The V and J ends lost 3 bases and 1 base respectively, with 7 bases between them. The CDR3 has 12 amino acids. In DNA, the CDR3 is TGCAGTGCTAGTTCCGTTTCCTACGAGCAGTACTTC. Translated, it gives CSASSVSYEQYF.

The rearrangement uses TRBV29-1 and TRBJ2-1, with D possibly called TRBD1 or TRBD2 (5 bases each). The CDR3 spans 12 residues. The germline CDR1 and CDR2 sequences are SQVTM and ANQGSEA. Between the trimmed V and J ends, which lost 1 base and 10 bases, there was a span of 11 bases. CDR3 region: CSVEVGAGEQFF. CDR3 nucleotides: TGCAGCGTTGAAGTCGGGGCAGGGGAGCAGTTCTTC.

This chain links TRBV20-1 with TRBJ1-6; D is possibly TRBD1 (6 bases). The length of the CDR3 is 13 residues. Between the trimmed V and J ends, which lost 3 bases and 7 bases, there was a span of 10 bases. Germline V gene sequence: CDR1 DFQATT, CDR2 SNEGSKA (reference sequence). CDR3 in amino acids: CSAREDRNSPLHF. In nucleotides, the CDR3 is TGCAGTGCTAGGGAAGACAGGAATTCACCCCTCCACTTT.

The rearrangement links TRBV5-6 to TRBJ1-1; 11 nucleotides match TRBD1. Per germline, CDR1 SGHDT and CDR2 YYEEEE. CDR3 length equals 14 residues. V lost 3 bases, J lost 5 bases, and 3 bases stayed unmatched. The CDR3: CASSWDRGTTEAFF. CDR3 in DNA: TGTGCCAGCAGCTGGGACAGGGGGACAACTGAAGCTTTCTTT.

The chain carries TRBV28 and TRBJ2-3, with 7 bases fitting TRBD1. CDR1 is MDHEN and CDR2 is SYDVKM in the germline V gene. The CDR3 length is 15 residues. V lost 5 bases, J lost 3 bases, and 8 bases stayed unmatched. The chain's CDR3 is CASSVQGRHTDTQYF. The CDR3 DNA reads as TGTGCCAGCAGTGTACAGGGGAGACATACAGATACGCAGTATTTT.

The CDR3 protein is CASRETQYF. Written as DNA, the CDR3 is TGTGCCAGCAGGGAGACCCAGTACTTC. The J gene is TRBJ2-5, the V gene TRBV6-5; D call uncertain. This CDR3 spans 9 amino acids. Germline V gene lookup returns CDR1 MNHEY and CDR2 SVGAGI. Trimming removed 6 bases at V and 5 bases at J, with 1 base between.

The chain employs TRBV12-3 or TRBV12-4 and TRBJ2-3; D gene unclear. The CDR3 sequence is 14 residues long. Trimming shortened V by 3 bases and J by 1 base, and 8 bases separated the two germline ends. CDR3 sequence reads: CASSFSRGTDTQYF. The CDR3 bases are TGTGCCAGCAGTTTTAGCAGAGGCACAGATACGCAGTATTTT.

J is TRBJ1-5 and V is TRBV20-1; D unclear. Germline CDR1 and CDR2: DFQATT and SNEGSKA (reference sequence). Trimming took 4 bases from V and 8 from J, leaving 12 bases between them. This CDR3 region has 12 residues. DNA of the CDR3: TGCAGTGCTAAATCAGAGTGGAAGCCCCAGCATTTT. As protein: CSAKSEWKPQHF.

J is TRBJ2-1 and V is TRBV20-1; D may be TRBD1 or TRBD2 (5 bases each). Germline V gene lookup returns CDR1 DFQATT and CDR2 SNEGSKA (reference sequence). V dropped 1 base and J dropped 3 bases, with 13 bases sitting between them. The CDR3 length is 15 residues. CDR3 residues: CSARGGRTHYNEQFF. CDR3 sequence (DNA): TGCAGTGCTAGAGGGGGCAGGACTCACTACAATGAGCAGTTCTTC.